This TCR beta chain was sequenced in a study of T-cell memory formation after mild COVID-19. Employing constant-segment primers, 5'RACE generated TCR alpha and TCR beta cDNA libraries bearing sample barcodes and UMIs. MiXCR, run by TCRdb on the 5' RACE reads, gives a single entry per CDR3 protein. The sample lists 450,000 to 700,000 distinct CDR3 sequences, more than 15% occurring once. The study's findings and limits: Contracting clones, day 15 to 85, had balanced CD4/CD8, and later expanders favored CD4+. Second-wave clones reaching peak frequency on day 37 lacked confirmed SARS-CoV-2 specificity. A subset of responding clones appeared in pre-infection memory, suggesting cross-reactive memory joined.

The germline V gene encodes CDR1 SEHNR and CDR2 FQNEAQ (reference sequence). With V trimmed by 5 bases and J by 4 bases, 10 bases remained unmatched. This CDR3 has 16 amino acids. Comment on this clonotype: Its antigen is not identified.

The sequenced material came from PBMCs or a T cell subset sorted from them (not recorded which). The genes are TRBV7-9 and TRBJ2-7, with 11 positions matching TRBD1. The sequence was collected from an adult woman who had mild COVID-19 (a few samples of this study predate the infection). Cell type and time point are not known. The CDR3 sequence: CASSPTLGTGGYEQYF. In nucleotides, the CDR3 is TGTGCCAGCAGCCCCACCCTCGGGACAGGGGGGTACGAGCAGTACTTC.